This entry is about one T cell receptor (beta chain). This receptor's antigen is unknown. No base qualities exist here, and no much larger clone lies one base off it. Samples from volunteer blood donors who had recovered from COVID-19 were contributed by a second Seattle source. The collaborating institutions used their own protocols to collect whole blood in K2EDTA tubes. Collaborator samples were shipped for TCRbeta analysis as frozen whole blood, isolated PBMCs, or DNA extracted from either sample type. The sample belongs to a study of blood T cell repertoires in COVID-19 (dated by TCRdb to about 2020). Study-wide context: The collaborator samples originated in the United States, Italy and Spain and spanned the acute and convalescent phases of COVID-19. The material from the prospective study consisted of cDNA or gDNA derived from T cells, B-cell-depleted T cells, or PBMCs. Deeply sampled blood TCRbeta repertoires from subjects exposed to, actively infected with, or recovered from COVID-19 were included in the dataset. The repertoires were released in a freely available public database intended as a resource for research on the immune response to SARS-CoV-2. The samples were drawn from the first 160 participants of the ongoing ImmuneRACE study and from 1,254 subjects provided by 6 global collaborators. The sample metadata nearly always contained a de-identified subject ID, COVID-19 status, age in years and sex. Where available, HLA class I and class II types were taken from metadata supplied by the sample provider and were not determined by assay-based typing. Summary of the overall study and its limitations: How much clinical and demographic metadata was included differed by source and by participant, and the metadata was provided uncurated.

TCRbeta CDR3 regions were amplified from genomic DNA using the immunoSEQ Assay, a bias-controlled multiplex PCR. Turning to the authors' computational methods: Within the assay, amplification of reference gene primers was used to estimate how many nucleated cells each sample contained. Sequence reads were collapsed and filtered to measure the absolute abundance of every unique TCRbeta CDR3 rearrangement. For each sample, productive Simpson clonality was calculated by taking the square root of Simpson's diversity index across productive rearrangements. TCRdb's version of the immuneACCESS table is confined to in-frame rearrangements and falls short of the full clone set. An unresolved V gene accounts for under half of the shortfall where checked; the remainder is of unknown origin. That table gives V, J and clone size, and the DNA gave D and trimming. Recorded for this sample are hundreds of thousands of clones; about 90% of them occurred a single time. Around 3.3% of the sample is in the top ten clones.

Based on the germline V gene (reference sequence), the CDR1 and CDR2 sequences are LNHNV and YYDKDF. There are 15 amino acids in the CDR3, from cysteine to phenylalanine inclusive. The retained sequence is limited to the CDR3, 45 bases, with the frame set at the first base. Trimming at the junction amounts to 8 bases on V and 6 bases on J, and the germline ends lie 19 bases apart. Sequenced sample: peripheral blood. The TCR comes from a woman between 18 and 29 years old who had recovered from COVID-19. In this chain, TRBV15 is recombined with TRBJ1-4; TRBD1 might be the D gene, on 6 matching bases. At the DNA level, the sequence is TGTGCCACCTCTAGGTCGCCAGGGGTACATGAAAAACTGTTTTTT. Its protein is CATSRSPGVHEKLFF. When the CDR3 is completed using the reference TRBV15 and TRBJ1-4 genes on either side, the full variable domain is DAMVIQNPRYQVTQFGKPVTLSCSQTLNHNVMYWYQQKSSQAPKLLFHYYDKDFNNEADTPDNFQSRRPNTSFCFLDIRSPGLGDTAMYLCATSRSPGVHEKLFFGSGTQLSVL.